The 20 T cell receptor beta chains reported below all come from one sample, sequenced in a study of blood T cell repertoires in COVID-19. Repertoires were generated with immunoSEQ multiplex PCR, while TCRdb's copy carries only in-frame clones and drops some. The repertoire holds 250,000 to 350,000 clones, with approximately 84% as singletons. Sample: peripheral blood. The receptors shown here come from a human donor with COVID-19, enrolled during active disease. The donor label of this sample is uncertain.

The chain couples TRBV5-1 to TRBJ2-7; 9 bases are shared with TRBD2. J lost 6 bases, V lost 4 bases, and 14 bases had no gene match. Germline CDR1 SGHRS, CDR2 YFSETQ. The CDR3 has 16 residues. This chain's CDR3 is CASSAQTGTSFLEQYF. The CDR3 DNA reads TGCGCCAGCAGCGCACAGACCGGGACTAGCTTTCTCGAGCAGTACTTC.

The J gene is TRBJ2-5, the V gene TRBV18; D is perhaps TRBD1 (5 bases). The CDR3 spans 14 residues. Germline loops: CDR1 KGHSH, CDR2 LQKENI. V lost 1 base to trimming and J lost 0 bases, with 6 bases between them. CDR3 loop: CASSPQGYQETQYF. The CDR3, as DNA: TGTGCCAGCTCACCACAGGGGTACCAAGAGACCCAGTACTTC.

This clone has only a few counts. The CDR3, as DNA: TGTGCCAGTAATCCGGACAGGGGGAACACCGGGGAGCTGTTTTTT. Its protein is CASNPDRGNTGELFF. The chain employs TRBV19 and TRBJ2-2; TRBD1 matches at 9 bases. After removal of 7 bases from V and 1 base from J, the junction contained 4 bases not matched to a gene. CDR3 length equals 15 residues. The V gene's germline CDR1 is LNHDA and CDR2 SQIVND (reference sequence).

Only one count was recorded for this clone. This chain links TRBV10-3 with TRBJ2-7, with TRBD2 matching over 10 bases. The CDR3 covers 14 residues. V lost 5 bases to trimming and J lost 2 bases; unmatched junction nucleotides: 3. The germline V gene encodes CDR1 ENHRY and CDR2 SYGVKD. This CDR3 is CAISSSGSTYEQYF. The CDR3 DNA reads TGTGCCATCAGTTCTAGCGGGAGCACCTACGAGCAGTACTTC.

The gene calls are TRBV11-1 and TRBJ2-5, with D possibly being TRBD1 (6 bases). The length of the CDR3 is 14 residues. Germline V lookup: CDR1 SGHAT, CDR2 FQDESV (reference sequence). Trimming removed 2 bases from V and 2 bases from J, with 9 bases in between. The CDR3 spells CASSLLQGQETQYF. The DNA for the CDR3 is TGTGCCAGCAGCTTACTACAGGGTCAAGAGACCCAGTACTTC.

The chain combines TRBV5-8 with TRBJ2-7; D possibly corresponds to TRBD1 (5 bases). Trimming removed 2 bases at V and 7 bases at J, with 10 bases between. CDR3 length: 12 amino acids. CDR1 and CDR2 (germline): SGHTS, YDEGEE. The CDR3 nucleotides are TGTGCCAGCAGCTTCCAGGGAAAAGAGCAGTACTTC. Translating gives CASSFQGKEQYF.

The chain employs TRBV7-2 and TRBJ2-7; D is unclear. Per the germline V gene, CDR1 is SGHTA and CDR2 is FQGNSA. The CDR3 spans 14 residues. Between the trimmed V and J ends, which lost 5 bases and 1 base, there was a span of 12 bases. As DNA, the CDR3 is TGTGCCAGCAGCATTAGCAGACTTTCCTACGAGCAGTACTTC. This encodes CASSISRLSYEQYF. Looking up the rest from reference TRBV7-2 and TRBJ2-7 gives the full variable domain: GAGVSQSPSNKVTEKGKDVELRCDPISGHTALYWYRQSLGQGLEFLIYFQGNSAPDKSGLPSDRFSAERTGGSVSTLTIQRTQQEDSAVYLCASSISRLSYEQYFGPGTRLTVT.

This clone was observed a single time. Other DNA sequences of this sample code for an identical CDR3. This chain connects TRBV5-1 to TRBJ2-3; TRBD1 matches at 9 bases. The CDR3 extends over 15 amino acids. CDR1 and CDR2 from the germline V gene are SGHRS and YFSETQ. The V gene end was trimmed by 0 bases and the J gene end by 3 bases; junction bases not matched to a gene: 2. CDR3 bases: TGCGCCAGCAGCTTGGGGGGACAGGGTACAGATACGCAGTATTTT. It specifies CASSLGGQGTDTQYF.

The chain recombines TRBV28 with TRBJ2-7; the D gene is possibly TRBD2 (6 bases). Germline V CDR1 and CDR2: MDHEN, SYDVKM. The CDR3 is made up of 14 amino acids. The V end lost 7 bases, the J end lost 0 bases, and 13 bases lay between the germline ends. As DNA, the CDR3 is TGTGCCAGCATCGGAGCGGGCCCCTCCTACGAGCAGTACTTC. It yields the protein CASIGAGPSYEQYF.

The sample holds one count of this clone. V and J are TRBV15 and TRBJ1-4; D is perhaps TRBD1 (6 bases). Germline assignment: CDR1 LNHNV and CDR2 YYDKDF (reference sequence). Trimming shortened V by 3 bases and J by 0 bases, and 14 bases separated the two germline ends. This CDR3 spans 17 amino acids. The CDR3 DNA reads as TGTGCCACCAGCAGTTTACAGGGACTAGCAACTAATGAAAAACTGTTTTTT. This translates into CATSSLQGLATNEKLFF.

The CDR3 DNA is TGTGCCAGCAGTGCCTCGCGGACAACCTCTAACTATGGCTACACCTTC. Translated: CASSASRTTSNYGYTF. V gene TRBV2 combines with J gene TRBJ1-2, with a tentative D call TRBD1 (5 bases). Trimming took off 4 bases at V and 0 bases at J, with 15 bases between the two ends. Germline V lookup: CDR1 SNHLY, CDR2 FYNNEI. This CDR3 comprises 16 residues.

The V and J genes are TRBV27 and TRBJ2-7, with 9 positions matching TRBD2. After removal of 4 bases from V and 1 base from J, the junction contained 2 bases not matched to a gene. The CDR3 contains 14 residues. The germline CDR1 and CDR2 sequences are MNHEY and SMNVEV (reference sequence). This CDR3 reads CASSSSGTSYEQYF. CDR3 DNA sequence: TGTGCCAGCAGTTCTAGCGGGACTTCCTACGAGCAGTACTTC.

This clone was seen only once. The CDR3 here is CASSLVGTGHYEQYF. The CDR3 region has the DNA TGCGCCAGCAGCTTGGTCGGGACAGGCCATTACGAGCAGTACTTC. This chain joins TRBV5-1 and TRBJ2-7; 8 nucleotides line up with TRBD1. The length of the CDR3 is 15 residues. J was trimmed by 4 bases and V by 0 bases; bases with no gene match: 6. CDR1 is SGHRS and CDR2 is YFSETQ in the germline V gene.

The chain has TRBV5-8 and TRBJ1-2; TRBD1 agrees at 10 bases. Germline V lookup: CDR1 SGHTS, CDR2 YDEGEE. Unmatched junction bases numbered 3, after V lost 4 bases and J lost 3 bases. The CDR3 length is 14 residues. CDR3 in amino acids: CASSRDRGDYGYTF. The CDR3 region has the DNA TGTGCCAGCAGCCGGGACAGGGGTGACTATGGCTACACCTTC.

The chain joins TRBV2 to TRBJ2-7; D unclear. The CDR3 sequence is 12 residues long. Germline-derived CDR1 and CDR2 are SNHLY and FYNNEI. V lost 4 bases, J lost 3 bases, and 7 bases lay in between. CDR3 sequence (DNA): TGTGCCAGCAGTGCGGTACTCTACGAGCAGTACTTC. Protein product: CASSAVLYEQYF. Together with reference TRBV2 and TRBJ2-7, the CDR3 gives the full variable domain: EPEVTQTPSHQVTQMGQEVILRCVPISNHLYFYWYRQILGQKVEFLVSFYNNEISEKSEIFDDQFSVERPDGSNFTLKIRSTKLEDSAMYFCASSAVLYEQYFGPGTRLTVT.

The chain is built from TRBV7-9 and TRBJ2-1; TRBD1 agrees at 10 bases. The CDR3 totals 16 residues. V shed 4 bases, J shed 8 bases, and the junction held 11 bases outside the gene matches. Germline lookup yields CDR1 SEHNR and CDR2 FQNEAQ (reference sequence). CDR3 in DNA: TGTGCCAGCAGCTCAAGCGGACAGGGGGGAATGGATGAGCAGTTCTTC. Encoded protein: CASSSSGQGGMDEQFF.

This chain joins TRBV5-1 and TRBJ2-1; D not resolved. Per the germline V gene, CDR1 is SGHRS and CDR2 is YFSETQ. With 1 base removed from V and 9 bases from J, the gap between germline ends came to 11 bases. The CDR3 is 13 residues long. DNA of the CDR3: TGCGCCAGCAGCTTGCTAGGAAGAGCTGAGCAGTTCTTC. Its protein product is CASSLLGRAEQFF.

Regarding this clone: This same CDR3 is encoded by further DNA sequences in the sample. The chain carries TRBV18 and TRBJ1-1, with D unresolved. Germline lookup yields CDR1 KGHSH and CDR2 LQKENI. This CDR3 region has 13 residues. V was shortened by 3 bases and J by 0 bases, with 5 bases between the two germline ends. The CDR3 loop is CASSPRMNTEAFF. CDR3 bases: TGTGCCAGCTCACCCCGTATGAACACTGAAGCTTTCTTT.

This sequence joins TRBV3-1 (or the pseudogene TRBV3-2) and TRBJ2-7; possible D gene TRBD1, 6 bases. CDR3 length: 12 amino acids. CDR1 is LGHDT, CDR2 YNNKEL, per germline (reference sequence). Deletions cut 2 bases from V and 6 bases from J, with 8 bases between. CDR3 amino acids: CASSQTGIEQYF. Written as DNA, the CDR3 is TGTGCCAGCAGCCAAACAGGGATCGAGCAGTACTTC.

The chain is built from TRBV28 and TRBJ2-5; 8 positions agree with TRBD2. Germline-derived CDR1 and CDR2 are MDHEN and SYDVKM. This CDR3 spans 14 amino acids. V lost 6 bases to trimming and J lost 7 bases; unmatched junction nucleotides: 10. CDR3 coding DNA: TGTGCCAGCAGGGTAGCGGGAACCTGGGCGACCCAGTACTTC. As protein: CASRVAGTWATQYF.